The source of this TCR beta chain is a study of shared clonotypes between healthy human individuals (dated by TCRdb to about 2020). Regarding the research as a whole: A few men and a couple of women, aged 18 to 49 years, made up the cohort. For each donor, CD4 naive and CD4 memory were each run on three plates, CD8 naive on two plates, and CD8 memory on one plate. To estimate repertoire size and how much clonotype sharing occurs between individuals, the study deeply sequenced the blood TCR repertoires of roughly 5 healthy adults. Between about 0.9 and 8.9 billion PBMCs per donor were obtained by leukapheresis. To increase sequencing depth and limit assay-specific biases, TCR repertoire library preparation and sequencing were carried out by different laboratories using diverse techniques.

The CDR3, from cysteine to phenylalanine, totals 15 residues. Just CDR3 DNA is preserved here, 45 bases in frame from base 1. Relative to germline, V is missing 2 bases and J is missing 2 bases, with 2 bases of the junction outside any gene match. From a lookup of the germline V gene, CDR1 and CDR2 are SNHLY and FYNNEI. Using the deep immunoSEQ assay, TCR CDR3 regions were amplified from genomic DNA by multiplex PCR. Extracted genomic DNA from each cell subset was distributed evenly across all wells of several immunoSEQ 96-well plates, and each plate was treated as a replicate. For sorted subsets, roughly 0.2 ug genomic DNA, equal to about 30,000 T cell genomes, was loaded into each replicate PCR. Purified libraries were measured with a Qubit 3.0 fluorometer, size-checked on a Bioanalyzer 2100, and measured again with the KAPA Library Quantification kit. A separate single-read 150-cycle Illumina NextSeq 550 flow cell was used to sequence each immunoSEQ 96-well plate. Processing in the source paper ran as follows. Because only junctional sequences without quality scores were contained in the immunoSEQ output, filtering matching that applied to full-length reads could not be performed. To assign V/J genes and CDR3, sequences were annotated using PyIR, a Python wrapper for IgBLAST v1.9, with IMGT germline references. Reads were filtered out if the reads had weak V/J assignments (E-value above 1e-6), no CDR3, stop codons, out-of-frame junctions, or ambiguous translated residues. V3J clonotypes were defined as sequences sharing an identical inferred V gene, J gene, and CDR3 amino acid sequence. The percentage overlap between two repertoires was calculated by dividing the number of shared unique clonotypes by the size of the smaller repertoire. Repertoire richness was assessed with RTK rarefaction, the Chao1 estimator, and Recon v2.1 estimates of unobserved clonotypes. OLGA was used to compute generation probabilities for all TCRbeta clonotypes that the gDNA method yielded from a handful of donors. This immuneACCESS table, as held by TCRdb, lists in-frame sequences with V and J called but not all clones. Of the missing ones, under half trace to an unresolved V gene in checked studies; the others have no known cause. Clone size and the V and J calls come from that table; the DNA yielded D and trimming. For this sample there are roughly 2 million clones; around 95% appear just once. More than 0.1% of the sample is taken by the ten largest.

The donors were healthy, HIV-negative adults who had no recently reported acute infections or vaccinations. Every donor was a Caucasian adult residing in Nashville, Tennessee, USA. CD4+ T cells were enriched by magnetic negative selection; naive cells were then positively selected on CD45RA, and the negative fraction formed the memory subset. After blood collection by leukapheresis, PBMCs were isolated using Ficoll-Histopaque density gradient centrifugation and then cryopreserved in the vapor phase of liquid nitrogen. Analytical flow cytometry was used to check the purity and quantity of every magnetically sorted T cell population. Genomic DNA was isolated from each sorted fraction and quantified by UV absorbance on a Nanodrop 2000c. The investigation overall reported the following: Sampling was restricted to blood, and TCR repertoires in tissue are likely to differ from TCR repertoires in blood. Pairwise subsampling indicated that sequencing depth was expected to affect the degree of clonotype sharing among donors. Because the study included a small number of donors, the genetic and exposure-history diversity represented was limited. Sharing across a few donors was observed for 4.5% to 6.5% of naive CD4, over 3% of naive CD8, 2% to 2.5% of memory CD4, and roughly 0.4% of memory CD8 clonotypes. Incomplete sequencing was indicated by rarefaction of sorted-subset datasets, despite the large sequencing depth. Naive subsets generally had larger estimated clonotype richness than memory subsets did. Higher generation probabilities were observed for clonotypes shared by all four sorted-subset donors than for non-shared clonotypes.

Turning to this clone: Its antigen is currently not known. No base quality information exists; no much larger clone differs at one position.

What was sequenced was naive CD4+ T cells sorted from blood. The cell subset or site label, read with the paper, signifies: CD45RA+ positively selected. The rearranged segments are TRBV2 and TRBJ2-5; 10 bases in the junction line up with TRBD2. The clonotype was recovered from a man younger than 35 in good health. This receptor carries the CDR3 CASSEISGRQETQYF. The nucleotide sequence is TGTGCCAGCAGTGAAATTAGCGGGAGGCAAGAGACCCAGTACTTC.